The 29 T cell receptor beta chains in this list originate from one sample, sequenced in a study of control samples from healthy donors and cancer patients. The assay was immunoSEQ multiplex PCR, and TCRdb's table has in-frame clones only and misses some. Altogether approximately 140,000 clones are present, 93% being singletons, with the ten largest covering around 5.4%. The sequenced material came from blood. All receptors derive from a man between 18 and 35 years old in good health.

The rearrangement uses TRBV6-5 and TRBJ1-2, with D maybe TRBD1 (5 bases). The CDR3 consists of 15 residues. Between the trimmed V and J ends, which lost 6 bases and 5 bases, there was a span of 19 bases. Per germline, CDR1 MNHEY and CDR2 SVGAGI. The CDR3 nucleotides read TGTGCCAGCAGCGCAGACGGGACCCACTTTTATGGCTACACCTTC. Amino acid sequence: CASSADGTHFYGYTF.

The rearrangement joins TRBV19 to TRBJ1-5; tentatively, D is TRBD1 (5 bases). The CDR3 covers 14 residues. Between the trimmed V and J ends, which lost 3 bases and 5 bases, there was a span of 11 bases. The germline V gene has CDR1 LNHDA and CDR2 SQIVND (reference sequence). The DNA for the CDR3 is TGTGCCAGTAGTATTTTAAGGGGTGATCAGCCCCAGCATTTT. This sequence encodes CASSILRGDQPQHF.

V usage is TRBV4-2 and J usage is TRBJ1-1, with 7 bases fitting TRBD1. The ends lost 4 bases at V and 0 bases at J; junction bases unmatched: 8. This CDR3 spans 16 amino acids. CDR1 and CDR2 from the germline V gene are LGHNA and YNFKEQ. The CDR3 is CASSPWGGQMNTEAFF. The CDR3, as DNA: TGTGCCAGCAGCCCCTGGGGGGGACAGATGAACACTGAAGCTTTCTTT.

The CDR3 DNA follows: TGTGCCAGTAGTATACCGGGACTAGCGGGAGGAGGGGAGACCCAGTACTTC. Encoded protein: CASSIPGLAGGGETQYF. The V and J genes are TRBV19 and TRBJ2-5; 15 bases map to TRBD2. The ends lost 2 bases at V and 5 bases at J; junction bases unmatched: 6. The V gene's germline CDR1 is LNHDA and CDR2 SQIVND (reference sequence). The CDR3 spans 17 residues.

This clone was found once. The chain employs TRBV5-1 and TRBJ2-5; TRBD2 matches at 13 bases. The CDR3 loop spans 16 amino acids. V was clipped by 4 bases and J by 5 bases; unmatched bases: 8. The V gene's germline CDR1 is SGHRS and CDR2 YFSETQ. The CDR3 DNA sequence: TGCGCCAGCAGCACGACTAGCGGGGGGAGGTCGGAGACCCAGTACTTC. Encoded protein: CASSTTSGGRSETQYF. Full variable domain (missing parts from reference TRBV5-1 and TRBJ2-5): KAGVTQTPRYLIKTRGQQVTLSCSPISGHRSVSWYQQTPGQGLQFLFEYFSETQRNKGNFPGRFSGRQFSNSRSEMNVSTLELGDSALYLCASSTTSGGRSETQYFGPGTRLLVL.

The V and J genes are TRBV12-3 or TRBV12-4 and TRBJ1-1, with D uncertain. The V and J ends lost 5 bases and 7 bases respectively, with 8 bases between them. The CDR3 loop spans 11 amino acids. This CDR3 reads CASSNGGEAFF. CDR3 in DNA: TGTGCCAGCAGTAACGGAGGTGAAGCTTTCTTT.

The chain carries TRBV12-3 or TRBV12-4 and TRBJ2-7, with D tentatively TRBD1 (6 bases). The CDR3 sequence is 12 residues long. V gave up 6 bases and J gave up 7 bases, with 13 bases separating them. The CDR3: CASSQQGWEQYF. DNA for the CDR3: TGTGCCAGCAGCCAACAGGGATGGGAGCAGTACTTC.

In its sample, this clone was seen once. The chain has TRBV27 and TRBJ1-5; D gene ambiguous. The germline V gene has CDR1 MNHEY and CDR2 SMNVEV (reference sequence). The CDR3 runs 11 residues. V was cut by 6 bases and J by 7 bases, with 7 bases left in between. The CDR3 coding sequence is TGTGCCAGCAGCGTACGGCAGCCCCAGCATTTT. Protein: CASSVRQPQHF.

The V call is TRBV6-6, the J call TRBJ2-7, with 7 bases that match TRBD1. V lost 7 bases to trimming and J lost 1 base; unmatched junction nucleotides: 7. In germline, CDR1 is MNHNY, CDR2 SVGAGI (reference sequence). CDR3 size: 14 residues. The CDR3 bases are TGTGCCAGCAATCCTACGGGACAGTCCTACGAGCAGTACTTC. Encoded protein: CASNPTGQSYEQYF.

The rearrangement joins TRBV4-1 to TRBJ2-7, with TRBD2 matching 9 bases. This CDR3 comprises 20 residues. CDR1 is MGHRA, CDR2 YSYEKL, per germline. The trim removed 1 base at V and 4 bases at J, leaving 20 bases unmatched. The CDR3 bases are TGCGCCAGCAGCCAAGCCGATAGGGCCGGGGCTAGCGGGATATTTTACGAGCAGTACTTC. Its protein is CASSQADRAGASGIFYEQYF.

V is TRBV29-1 and J is TRBJ2-2; 9 bases align to TRBD1. Germline assignment: CDR1 SQVTM and CDR2 ANQGSEA. V lost 2 bases and J lost 5; bases outside the gene matches: 6. The CDR3 is 15 amino acids. As DNA, the CDR3 is TGCAGCGTTGAATGGGACAGGGATCCGACCGGGGAGCTGTTTTTT. Its translation: CSVEWDRDPTGELFF.

The chain is built from TRBV6-5 and TRBJ1-1; possibly TRBD1 for D (6 bases). The germline gives CDR1 MNHEY, CDR2 SVGAGI. V lost 9 bases and J lost 1, with 12 bases in between. This CDR3 region has 13 residues. The CDR3, as DNA: TGTGCCAGTGGGGGCAGGACGAACACTGAAGCTTTCTTT. It codes for CASGGRTNTEAFF.

The rearrangement links TRBV6-6 to TRBJ1-3, with D perhaps matching TRBD1 (6 bases). Germline V CDR1 and CDR2: MNHNY, SVGAGI (reference sequence). V was clipped by 7 bases and J by 2 bases, with 18 bases between them. This CDR3 is built from 16 residues. This CDR3 is CASNPYPNRAGNTIYF. The DNA of the CDR3 is TGTGCCAGCAACCCATACCCCAACAGGGCTGGAAACACCATATATTTT.

The rearrangement joins TRBV7-8 to TRBJ2-1; perhaps D is TRBD1 or TRBD2 (5 bases each). The CDR3 has 19 amino acids. Trimming removed 5 bases from V and 6 bases from J, with 29 bases in between. CDR1 is SGHVS, CDR2 FQNEAQ, per germline. The CDR3 sequence is CASSALGRGANLLINEQFF. CDR3 DNA sequence: TGTGCCAGCAGCGCACTCGGACGAGGGGCTAATCTACTTATCAATGAGCAGTTCTTC.

The V gene is TRBV30, the J gene TRBJ2-7; D is possibly TRBD2 (6 bases). Germline V CDR1 and CDR2: GTSNPN, SVGIG (reference sequence). The ends were cut back, 3 bases at V and 3 bases at J, with 12 bases in the middle. This CDR3 spans 13 amino acids. The chain's CDR3 is CAWRIPGSYEQYF. In DNA form, the CDR3 reads TGTGCCTGGAGGATCCCCGGGAGCTACGAGCAGTACTTC.

The chain is built from TRBV27 and TRBJ2-7, with D unresolved. Germline V gene lookup returns CDR1 MNHEY and CDR2 SMNVEV (reference sequence). V was pared by 8 bases and J by 0 bases, with 20 bases between. The CDR3 has 16 amino acids. Here the CDR3 reads CASGGSTSLSSYEQYF. CDR3 coding DNA: TGTGCCAGCGGTGGCAGTACCTCCTTGAGCTCCTACGAGCAGTACTTC.

The chain combines TRBV6-1 with TRBJ1-1; 8 bases agree with TRBD1. V shed 3 bases, J shed 1 base, and the junction held 10 bases outside the gene matches. The CDR3 extends over 17 amino acids. Germline-derived CDR1 and CDR2 are MNHNS and SASEGT. CDR3 nucleotide sequence: TGTGCCAGCAGTGACAGGGGGCGGATGAGAAAGAACACTGAAGCTTTCTTT. It translates to CASSDRGRMRKNTEAFF.

This sequence joins TRBV10-3 and TRBJ2-3, with no clear D. CDR3 length equals 12 residues. CDR1 and CDR2 from the germline V gene are ENHRY and SYGVKD. Trimming left V 10 bases short and J 4 bases short, with 12 bases between. The CDR3 is CATSDSPDTQYF. CDR3 coding DNA: TGTGCCACCTCCGACTCGCCAGATACGCAGTATTTT.

This clone was seen just once. The J gene is TRBJ2-7, the V gene TRBV28, with D hard to call. Trimming removed 5 bases from V and 4 bases from J, with 15 bases in between. The CDR3 runs 14 residues. Germline CDR1 and CDR2: MDHEN and SYDVKM. The CDR3 loop reads CASSPLNAGYEQYF. CDR3 bases: TGTGCCAGCAGTCCCCTGAATGCAGGTTACGAGCAGTACTTC.

V gene TRBV4-3 combines with J gene TRBJ1-4; TRBD1 is a possible D gene (5 bases). V gave up 0 bases and J gave up 7 bases, with 12 bases separating them. The CDR3 loop spans 15 amino acids. CDR1 and CDR2 from the germline V gene are LGHNA and YSLEER. CDR3 in amino acids: CASSQDRAGSEKLFF. The CDR3 bases are TGCGCCAGCAGCCAAGATCGCGCAGGGAGTGAAAAACTGTTTTTT.

This chain uses TRBV28 with TRBJ1-1; weak D call: TRBD1 (6 bases). Trimming stripped 8 bases from V and 5 bases from J, with 9 bases between. CDR1 MDHEN and CDR2 SYDVKM come from the germline V gene. The CDR3 covers 11 residues. The CDR3 DNA is TGTGCCAGCGAGGGGGAAACTGAAGCTTTCTTT. Its protein is CASEGETEAFF. Full variable domain (missing parts from reference TRBV28 and TRBJ1-1): DVKVTQSSRYLVKRTGEKVFLECVQDMDHENMFWYRQDPGLGLRLIYFSYDVKMKEKGDIPEGYSVSREKKERFSLILESASTNQTSMYLCASEGETEAFFGQGTRLTVV.

The V and J genes are TRBV19 and TRBJ2-1; 8 bases line up with TRBD2. Germline V gives CDR1 LNHDA, CDR2 SQIVND (reference sequence). This CDR3 comprises 14 residues. Trimming cost V 4 bases and J 9 bases; bases outside gene matches: 8. The CDR3 sequence: CASSRGLEVPEQFF. CDR3 nucleotide sequence: TGTGCCAGTAGTAGGGGACTAGAGGTCCCTGAGCAGTTCTTC.

This chain uses TRBV30 with TRBJ1-2; D is uncertain. CDR3 length equals 13 residues. CDR1 GTSNPN and CDR2 SVGIG come from the germline V gene (reference sequence). The V and J ends lost 6 bases and 2 bases respectively, with 13 bases between them. The chain's CDR3 is CACNPDRNYGYTF. Written as DNA, the CDR3 is TGTGCCTGCAATCCAGACCGAAACTATGGCTACACCTTC.

The chain joins TRBV2 to TRBJ1-1; D gene unclear. V was pared by 6 bases and J by 1 base, with 9 bases between. Germline CDR1 SNHLY, CDR2 FYNNEI. The length of the CDR3 is 13 residues. In nucleotides, the CDR3 is TGTGCCAGCAGCCGTGATTCGAACACTGAAGCTTTCTTT. This gives the protein CASSRDSNTEAFF. Filled out from reference TRBV2 and TRBJ1-1, the complete variable domain reads EPEVTQTPSHQVTQMGQEVILRCVPISNHLYFYWYRQILGQKVEFLVSFYNNEISEKSEIFDDQFSVERPDGSNFTLKIRSTKLEDSAMYFCASSRDSNTEAFFGQGTRLTVV.

This chain links TRBV19 with TRBJ1-1; TRBD1 matches at 8 bases. Germline trimming cut 5 bases from V and 10 bases from J; bases unmatched to any gene: 12. The germline V gene has CDR1 LNHDA and CDR2 SQIVND (reference sequence). CDR3 length equals 14 residues. CDR3 in amino acids: CASSLDREVFAAFF. The CDR3 nucleotides read TGTGCCAGTAGTTTGGACAGGGAGGTCTTTGCAGCTTTCTTT.

This chain joins TRBV7-2 and TRBJ1-2; maybe TRBD1 (5 bases). Germline-derived CDR1 and CDR2 are SGHTA and FQGNSA. Trimming left V 4 bases short and J 4 bases short, with 16 bases between. The CDR3 length is 15 residues. Here the CDR3 DNA reads TGTGCCAGCAGCTGGGCCCAGGGAGGCGCCTATGGCTACACCTTC. This gives the protein CASSWAQGGAYGYTF.

In this sample, this clone turned up once. The chain joins TRBV30 to TRBJ1-2; D gene uncertain. CDR1 is GTSNPN, CDR2 SVGIG, per germline (reference sequence). V shed 6 bases and J shed 0 bases, with 14 bases lying between them. There are 14 residues in the CDR3. DNA of the CDR3: TGTGCCTGCGCCCCGGACGTTTCTAACTATGGCTACACCTTC. It encodes CACAPDVSNYGYTF.

This clone was recorded once. This rearrangement joins TRBV4-3 to TRBJ2-7; D is perhaps TRBD1 (7 bases). V lost 3 bases to trimming and J lost 4 bases, with 19 bases between them. Germline values: CDR1 LGHNA, CDR2 YSLEER. The CDR3 spans 16 residues. The CDR3 DNA sequence: TGCGCCAGCAGCCAGTCAACGACAGGGAGGTATTACGAGCAGTACTTC. Protein product: CASSQSTTGRYYEQYF.

The chain uses TRBV19 and TRBJ1-6; D unresolved. V lost 9 bases, J lost 1 base, and 16 bases lay in between. CDR3 length: 16 amino acids. Germline V CDR1 and CDR2: LNHDA, SQIVND (reference sequence). CDR3 sequence: CASNHGSGSYNSPLHF. The CDR3 coding sequence is TGTGCCAGCAACCACGGGTCGGGTTCCTATAATTCACCCCTCCACTTT.